The 17 T cell receptor beta chains below come from one sample, sequenced in a study of radiotherapy plus CTLA-4 blockade in lung cancer. Here immunoSEQ multiplex PCR was the method, and the copy in TCRdb shows in-frame clones only, minus some. Among about 45,000 clones listed, roughly 76% were seen once. The sequenced sample was peripheral blood, obtained from a patient treated with radiotherapy plus ipilimumab. These receptors originate from a human donor with non-small cell lung cancer who had a complete response to radiotherapy plus ipilimumab.

CDR3 bases: TGTGCCAGCAGCTTATCGAACCTGGGGCTCTACGAGCAGTACTTC. This sequence encodes CASSLSNLGLYEQYF. The rearrangement links TRBV11-2 to TRBJ2-7, with D possibly being TRBD1 (5 bases). V shed 2 bases and J shed 3 bases, with 14 bases lying between them. The V gene's germline CDR1 is SGHAT and CDR2 FQNNGV. This CDR3 spans 15 amino acids.

This clone has more than one count but fewer than ten. The chain joins TRBV7-9 to TRBJ1-4; TRBD1 matches 9 bases. Germline values: CDR1 SEHNR, CDR2 FQNEAQ (reference sequence). J gave up 5 bases and V 5 bases, and 3 bases lay outside the gene matches. This CDR3 contains 14 residues. CDR3 bases: TGTGCCAGCAGCCAGGACAGGGGAAATGAAAAACTGTTTTTT. It encodes CASSQDRGNEKLFF.

The gene calls are TRBV6-1 and TRBJ2-5, with 8 bases that match TRBD2. Looked up from germline, CDR1 is MNHNS and CDR2 is SASEGT. With 3 bases clipped from V and 4 bases from J, the junction kept 10 bases outside the gene matches. CDR3 length equals 16 residues. The CDR3 region is CASSDIWGGGRETQYF. The CDR3, as DNA: TGTGCCAGCAGTGATATCTGGGGCGGGGGGCGAGAGACCCAGTACTTC.

The CDR3 sequence is CASSPPGQPTDTQYF. The CDR3 DNA reads as TGTGCCAGCTCCCCCCCAGGACAGCCCACAGATACGCAGTATTTT. The chain recombines TRBV18 with TRBJ2-3, with D possibly being TRBD1 (6 bases). V lost 6 bases and J 2 bases, leaving 15 bases between the germline ends. CDR1 and CDR2 from the germline V gene are KGHSH and LQKENI. This CDR3 has 15 residues.

In regard to this clone: This sample includes further DNA sequences coding for the same CDR3. This chain uses TRBV18 with TRBJ2-3, with D unclear. The V end was cut by 3 bases, the J end by 2 bases, with 6 bases between. The CDR3 covers 13 residues. Germline V gene data show CDR1 as KGHSH and CDR2 as LQKENI. This CDR3 is CASSPPSTDTQYF. CDR3 DNA: TGTGCCAGCTCACCTCCTTCCACAGATACGCAGTATTTT.

The chain carries TRBV6-5 and TRBJ1-2; 9 bases are shared with TRBD1. The CDR3 runs 15 residues. Germline V lookup: CDR1 MNHEY, CDR2 SVGAGI. After removal of 4 bases from V and 1 base from J, the junction contained 4 bases not matched to a gene. Written as DNA, the CDR3 is TGTGCCAGCAGTTCCCCGGACAGGGGTAACTATGGCTACACCTTC. Protein product: CASSSPDRGNYGYTF.

The table lists this clone with a few counts. The rearrangement links TRBV19 to TRBJ1-2, with a tentative D call TRBD1 (6 bases). Trimming shortened V by 6 bases and J by 2 bases, and 10 bases separated the two germline ends. Germline V gene lookup returns CDR1 LNHDA and CDR2 SQIVND (reference sequence). The CDR3 is made up of 13 amino acids. DNA for the CDR3: TGTGCCAGTAGGCTAACAGGGAACTATGGCTACACCTTC. Amino acids: CASRLTGNYGYTF.

The chain has TRBV7-2 and TRBJ1-6, with D possibly TRBD1 on 5 matching bases. CDR1 and CDR2 (germline): SGHTA, FQGNSA. V was clipped by 1 base and J by 13 bases, with 17 bases between them. The CDR3 covers 15 residues. CDR3 DNA: TGTGCCAGCAGCTTAGAGAGTGGGCAGGGCAGCCCCCTCCACTTT. This sequence encodes CASSLESGQGSPLHF.

The chain carries TRBV5-1 and TRBJ2-7; 8 bases are shared with TRBD2. Trimming cost V 4 bases and J 2 bases; bases outside gene matches: 8. Germline values: CDR1 SGHRS, CDR2 YFSETQ. This CDR3 is 15 amino acids long. CDR3 in DNA: TGCGCCAGCAGCCTAGGACTAGCAAGCCCCTACGAGCAGTACTTC. Translated: CASSLGLASPYEQYF.

V usage is TRBV7-8 and J usage is TRBJ2-5, with D perhaps TRBD2 (5 bases). The tail of the sequence fits TRBJ2-7 better, so the J call may be wrong. There are 16 residues in the CDR3. The germline gives CDR1 SGHVS, CDR2 FQNEAQ. CDR3: CASSLAQRTGSYEQYF. CDR3 bases: TGTGCCAGCAGCTTAGCGCAGCGGACTGGCTCCTACGAGCAGTACTTC.

The J gene is TRBJ1-2, the V gene TRBV28; 10 positions agree with TRBD1. CDR3 length equals 16 residues. CDR1 is MDHEN and CDR2 is SYDVKM in the germline V gene. Germline trimming cut 4 bases from V and 7 bases from J; bases unmatched to any gene: 12. The CDR3 DNA is TGTGCCAGCAGTTCAACATTCCGGGACAGGGGTGGTGGCTACACCTTC. Amino acids: CASSSTFRDRGGGYTF.

This chain joins TRBV7-2 and TRBJ2-7; D might be TRBD1 (6 bases). The CDR3 runs to 12 residues. Per the germline V gene, CDR1 is SGHTA and CDR2 is FQGNSA. Trimming pared 0 bases from V and 6 bases from J, leaving 6 bases between. The CDR3 sequence: CASSLAGGEQYF. The CDR3, as DNA: TGTGCCAGCAGCTTAGCAGGGGGCGAGCAGTACTTC. Complete variable domain (other parts from reference TRBV7-2 and TRBJ2-7): GAGVSQSPSNKVTEKGKDVELRCDPISGHTALYWYRQSLGQGLEFLIYFQGNSAPDKSGLPSDRFSAERTGGSVSTLTIQRTQQEDSAVYLCASSLAGGEQYFGPGTRLTVT.

The V gene is TRBV30, the J gene TRBJ2-5, with D maybe TRBD2 (6 bases). The germline CDR1 and CDR2 sequences are GTSNPN and SVGIG (reference sequence). With 0 bases removed from V and 5 bases from J, the gap between germline ends came to 10 bases. This CDR3 region has 13 residues. The CDR3: CAWSVSGEETQYF. CDR3 coding DNA: TGTGCCTGGAGTGTGTCGGGGGAGGAGACCCAGTACTTC.

The V and J genes are TRBV27 and TRBJ1-4, with D perhaps TRBD1 (6 bases). This CDR3 has 20 amino acids. Germline V CDR1 and CDR2: MNHEY, SMNVEV (reference sequence). The germline V and J ends were trimmed by 6 bases and 4 bases, with 30 bases remaining between them. CDR3 nucleotides: TGTGCCAGCAGGCGAGCAGGGGCGTATGGTGTGGGGGCCAATAATGAAAAACTGTTTTTT. Amino acid sequence: CASRRAGAYGVGANNEKLFF.

The J gene is TRBJ1-4, the V gene TRBV27; D uncertain. Trimming cost V 4 bases and J 4 bases, with 10 bases left between them. Germline assignment: CDR1 MNHEY and CDR2 SMNVEV (reference sequence). The CDR3 sequence is 14 residues long. The CDR3 protein is CASSWFRDNEKLFF. CDR3 in DNA: TGTGCCAGCAGTTGGTTTCGGGATAATGAAAAACTGTTTTTT. Full variable domain (remainder filled in from reference TRBV27 and TRBJ1-4): EAQVTQNPRYLITVTGKKLTVTCSQNMNHEYMSWYRQDPGLGLRQIYYSMNVEVTDKGDVPEGYKVSRKEKRNFPLILESPSPNQTSLYFCASSWFRDNEKLFFGSGTQLSVL.

The chain employs TRBV5-5 and TRBJ2-5, with 12 bases lining up with TRBD2. With 4 bases clipped from V and 4 bases from J, the junction kept 14 bases outside the gene matches. The CDR3 totals 18 residues. Looked up from germline, CDR1 is SGHKS and CDR2 is YYEKEE (reference sequence). CDR3 residues: CASSTPSGRATGRETQYF. In DNA, the CDR3 is TGTGCCAGCAGCACCCCTAGCGGGAGGGCCACGGGGCGAGAGACCCAGTACTTC.

The V gene is TRBV7-9, the J gene TRBJ2-1, with 8 bases matching TRBD1. With 1 base clipped from V and 8 bases from J, the junction kept 4 bases outside the gene matches. Germline assignment: CDR1 SEHNR and CDR2 FQNEAQ (reference sequence). The CDR3 has 14 residues. The CDR3 sequence: CASSLGQGSDEQFF. CDR3 nucleotides: TGTGCCAGCAGCTTAGGACAGGGGTCCGATGAGCAGTTCTTC.